This T cell receptor (beta chain) stems from a study of Graves' ophthalmopathy and Graves' hyperthyroidism. Overall study findings and caveats: Sensitivity of about 90% and specificity of roughly 80% were achieved when a 13-signature model separated ophthalmopathy from stable hyperthyroidism.

This clonotype has ten or more counts. The antigen is not known. Scientists amplified the TCR beta CDR3 regions from RNA transcripts. Amplification began with first-round RT-PCR using HTBI primers, then second-round multiplex PCR was performed. In TCRdb, the multiplex PCR reads were re-called with MiXCR into one record per CDR3 protein. Here the sample spans about 390,000 distinct CDR3 sequences, about 15% being singletons. Deletions cut 8 bases from V and 5 bases from J, with 9 bases between. The CDR3 has 11 residues. The germline CDR1 and CDR2 sequences are MDHEN and SYDVKM. Cases classed as stable hyperthyroidism had no ophthalmopathy within 18 months of follow-up. Other autoimmune disease, uncontrolled infection, pregnancy and lactation led to exclusion.

The sequenced material came from peripheral blood. V and J are TRBV28 and TRBJ1-2; no definite D call. The TCR sequence derives from an adult woman with stable Graves' hyperthyroidism. CDR3 nucleotide sequence: TGTGCCAGCGGGATACCGTATGGCTACACCTTC. This gives the protein CASGIPYGYTF.